The clone carrying this T cell receptor (beta chain) was picked up a small number of times. The data were taken from a study of response to subunit inactivated influenza vaccine. TCRdb re-derived calls from the RT-PCR reads in MiXCR, one entry per CDR3 protein. The repertoire holds about 310,000 distinct CDR3 sequences, with 20% to 25% as singletons. The CDR3 has 13 residues. Trimming took off 7 bases at V and 13 bases at J, with 25 bases between the two ends. CDR1 and CDR2 (germline): DFQATT, SNEGSKA (reference sequence). The V call is TRBV20-1, the J call TRBJ1-2; possibly TRBD1 for D (5 bases). The material was PBMCs from blood, obtained about 20 months after vaccination. This receptor was identified in a man between 50 and 75 years old who received an inactivated influenza vaccine. The CDR3 region is CSVPTLTALDCTF. The CDR3 DNA reads TGCAGTGTTCCAACCCTGACAGCTCTGGATTGCACCTTC.